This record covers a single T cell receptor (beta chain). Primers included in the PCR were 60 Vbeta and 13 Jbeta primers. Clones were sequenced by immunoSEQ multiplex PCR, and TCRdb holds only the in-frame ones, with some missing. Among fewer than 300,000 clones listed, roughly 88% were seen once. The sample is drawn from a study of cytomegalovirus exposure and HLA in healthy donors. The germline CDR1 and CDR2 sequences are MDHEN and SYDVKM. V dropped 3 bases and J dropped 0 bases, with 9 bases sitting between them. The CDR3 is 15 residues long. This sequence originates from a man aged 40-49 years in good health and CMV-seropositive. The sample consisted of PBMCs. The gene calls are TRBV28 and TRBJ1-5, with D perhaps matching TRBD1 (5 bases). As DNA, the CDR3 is TGTGCCAGCAGTTTGGAACAGGATAGCAATCAGCCCCAGCATTTT. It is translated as CASSLEQDSNQPQHF. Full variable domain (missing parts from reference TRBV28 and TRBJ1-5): DVKVTQSSRYLVKRTGEKVFLECVQDMDHENMFWYRQDPGLGLRLIYFSYDVKMKEKGDIPEGYSVSREKKERFSLILESASTNQTSMYLCASSLEQDSNQPQHFGDGTRLSIL.